What follows are 3 T cell receptor beta chains derived from one specimen sequenced in a study of technical replicates of blood from several donors. TCRdb's table, derived via immunoSEQ multiplex PCR, lists solely in-frame clones and lacks some. The data show 35,000 to 50,000 clones, around 96% seen once. The sequencing input was T cells isolated from PBMCs. The receptors were sampled from a human donor in good health.

The rearrangement links TRBV29-1 to TRBJ2-7, with TRBD1 as a possible D gene (6 bases). CDR3 length equals 12 residues. Germline CDR1 SQVTM, CDR2 ANQGSEA. Trimming stripped 4 bases from V and 4 bases from J, with 11 bases between. The CDR3 region is CSVGVGTYEQYF. DNA of the CDR3: TGCAGCGTTGGAGTCGGGACATACGAGCAGTACTTC.

The chain joins TRBV6-5 to TRBJ2-7, with 7 nucleotides matching TRBD1. V gave up 9 bases and J gave up 5 bases; unmatched junction bases: 4. The CDR3 is made up of 11 amino acids. The germline V gene encodes CDR1 MNHEY and CDR2 SVGAGI. This CDR3 is CASQTGNEQYF. The DNA for the CDR3 is TGTGCCAGTCAGACAGGGAACGAGCAGTACTTC.

This sequence joins TRBV7-6 and TRBJ1-1, with 9 bases fitting TRBD1. The CDR3 is 12 amino acids. Looked up from germline, CDR1 is SGHVS and CDR2 is FNYEAQ. V shed 5 bases and J 9 bases; nucleotides not matched to a gene: 4. The CDR3 loop reads CASSPGTGQAFF. DNA for the CDR3: TGTGCCAGCAGCCCGGGGACAGGGCAAGCTTTCTTT.